Below, 22 T cell receptor beta chains from the same sample are listed, as sequenced in a study of CD8+CD57+ T cells in acquired aplastic anemia. TCR beta VDJ and CDR3 were profiled, and genomic DNA was the template. TCRdb called the reads again in MiXCR, with one record for every CDR3 protein. The table has fewer than 250,000 distinct CDR3 sequences, less than 70% seen once. The sample was sorted CD4+, CD8+, or CD8+CD57+ T cells (not recorded which) from PBMCs. These receptors all stem from a human donor in good health, serving as a control.

Many counts were recorded for this clonotype. CDR3 DNA sequence: TGTGCCAGTAAGGGGAGCTCTGGAAACACCATATATTTT. The encoded protein is CASKGSSGNTIYF. This chain links TRBV19 with TRBJ1-3; a weak D match, TRBD1 (5 bases). The germline V and J ends were trimmed by 7 bases and 0 bases, with 7 bases remaining between them. CDR1 is LNHDA and CDR2 is SQIVND in the germline V gene (reference sequence). CDR3 length: 13 amino acids.

This clonotype was seen at least ten times. The CDR3 DNA reads TGTGCCAGCAGTTACGGGCCTCTCTACGAGCAGTACTTC. It translates to CASSYGPLYEQYF. The chain uses TRBV6-2 or TRBV6-3 and TRBJ2-7; D is ambiguous. The CDR3 extends over 13 amino acids. With 2 bases removed from V and 3 bases from J, the gap between germline ends came to 8 bases. CDR1 MNHEY and CDR2 SVGEGT come from the germline V gene.

This clonotype showed up just a few times. This chain uses TRBV10-3 with TRBJ1-5; D not resolved. CDR1 and CDR2 (germline): ENHRY, SYGVKD. V lost 3 bases and J lost 3, with 9 bases in between. The CDR3 runs to 14 residues. CDR3 sequence: CAISDDAHNQPQHF. The CDR3 nucleotides read TGTGCCATCAGTGATGACGCCCACAATCAGCCCCAGCATTTT.

The genes are TRBV19 and TRBJ1-5; D unresolved. V was trimmed by 2 bases and J by 0 bases, leaving 8 bases between them. The CDR3 spans 15 residues. Germline V gene lookup returns CDR1 LNHDA and CDR2 SQIVND (reference sequence). The CDR3 spells CASSIPQSSNQPQHF. The CDR3 DNA is TGTGCCAGTAGTATACCCCAAAGTAGCAATCAGCCCCAGCATTTT. Using reference TRBV19 and TRBJ1-5 for the parts outside the CDR3, the full variable domain is DGGITQSPKYLFRKEGQNVTLSCEQNLNHDAMYWYRQDPGQGLRLIYYSQIVNDFQKGDIAEGYSVSREKKESFPLTVTSAQKNPTAFYLCASSIPQSSNQPQHFGDGTRLSIL.

V and J are TRBV6-4 and TRBJ1-1, with a possible D match to TRBD1 (6 bases). Between the trimmed V and J ends, which lost 3 bases and 10 bases, there was a span of 15 bases. CDR1 MRHNA and CDR2 SNTAGT come from the germline V gene. CDR3 length equals 13 residues. The CDR3, as DNA: TGTGCCAGCAGTGAGTCAAGGCAGGGGCGAGCTTTCTTT. Translation: CASSESRQGRAFF.

For this clonotype: One end of the junction does not line up with germline, which may come from a read error. The chain joins TRBV7-3 to TRBJ2-6; D is perhaps TRBD1 (5 bases). CDR3 length: 17 amino acids. Germline values: CDR1 SGHTA, CDR2 FQGTGA. The CDR3 bases are TGCGCCAGCAGCTTGGCTGCCGTGAGCTCTGGGGCCAGCGTCCTGACTTTC. Residues: CASSLAAVSSGASVLTF.

The count of this clonotype is one. The chain couples TRBV19 to TRBJ2-7; no clear D. The end of the DNA fits TRBJ2-1 better, so the J call may be wrong. The CDR3 sequence is 14 residues long. Germline V gene lookup returns CDR1 LNHDA and CDR2 SQIVND (reference sequence). CDR3 amino acids: CASCLNTRCNEQFF. CDR3 coding DNA: TGTGCCAGTTGCCTGAACACTCGGTGCAATGAGCAGTTCTTC.

This sequence joins TRBV7-2 and TRBJ2-1, with 9 nucleotides matching TRBD1. CDR3 size: 14 residues. CDR1 is SGHTA and CDR2 is FQGNSA in the germline V gene. With 5 bases clipped from V and 9 bases from J, the junction kept 8 bases outside the gene matches. CDR3 nucleotides: TGTGCCAGCAGCCCAACCACAGGGGGCGGTGAGCAGTTCTTC. Its translation: CASSPTTGGGEQFF.

This chain links TRBV20-1 with TRBJ1-6; D gene uncertain. Germline values: CDR1 DFQATT, CDR2 SNEGSKA (reference sequence). V was trimmed by 5 bases and J by 0 bases, leaving 11 bases between them. The CDR3 totals 15 residues. The DNA for the CDR3 is TGCAGTGCTTCAGGCTTGAGCTCCTATAATTCACCCCTCCACTTT. Translated, it gives CSASGLSSYNSPLHF.

A remark on this clonotype: This clone may be a read error of a much larger clone one base away. J is TRBJ1-2 and V is TRBV20-1; no reliable D call. This CDR3 has 12 residues. Germline CDR1 reads DFQATT; CDR2 reads SNEGSKA (reference sequence). The CDR3 DNA sequence: TGCAGTGCTTTACAGTGGACCTATAGCTACACCTTC. As protein: CSALQWTYSYTF.

The J gene is TRBJ1-5, the V gene TRBV4-2; TRBD1 might be the D (5 bases). CDR1 is LGHNA, CDR2 YNFKEQ, per germline. The CDR3 consists of 17 residues. With 4 bases removed from V and 5 bases from J, the gap between germline ends came to 21 bases. The CDR3 region has the DNA TGTGCCAGCAGCCCCAGACTTCTAATAACAGGTTATCAGCCCCAGCATTTT. Its translation: CASSPRLLITGYQPQHF.

The chain uses TRBV24-1 and TRBJ2-7, with TRBD2 matching over 10 bases. Looked up from germline, CDR1 is KGHDR and CDR2 is SFDVKD. This CDR3 contains 14 residues. Trimming removed 7 bases from V and 8 bases from J; junction bases left unmatched: 10. The DNA of the CDR3 is TGTGCCACCAGCGGACTAGCGGCCCCTACCCAGCAGTACTTC. Encoded protein: CATSGLAAPTQQYF.

This chain joins TRBV2 and TRBJ1-2, with a possible D match to TRBD1 (6 bases). V was clipped by 6 bases and J by 6 bases, with 20 bases between them. The CDR3 runs 15 residues. CDR1 and CDR2 (germline): SNHLY, FYNNEI. CDR3 sequence: CASSSRQARSHGYTF. The CDR3 coding sequence is TGTGCCAGCAGCTCTAGACAGGCCAGGTCGCATGGCTACACCTTC.

This clonotype was found once. V is TRBV15 and J is TRBJ1-6, with unresolved D. The CDR3 length is 13 residues. CDR1 LNHNV and CDR2 YYDKDF come from the germline V gene (reference sequence). With 0 bases removed from V and 7 bases from J, the gap between germline ends came to 4 bases. CDR3 bases: TGTGCCACCAGCAGAGAGGGGAATTCACCCCTCCACTTT. Translating it yields CATSREGNSPLHF.

The rearrangement links TRBV6-6 to TRBJ2-5; no clear D. The CDR3 runs 9 residues. Germline values: CDR1 MNHNY, CDR2 SVGAGI (reference sequence). V was clipped by 8 bases and J by 7 bases, with 5 bases between them. For the CDR3, the DNA is TGTGCCAGCCTTGGGACCCAGTACTTC. Encoded protein: CASLGTQYF.

This clonotype was observed many times. The chain carries TRBV6-2 or TRBV6-3 and TRBJ1-2, with no clear D. Trimming cost V 2 bases and J 4 bases, with 5 bases left between them. The CDR3 consists of 12 residues. Germline CDR1 is MNHEY and CDR2 is SVGEGT. The chain's CDR3 is CASSYGVYGYTF. The CDR3 nucleotides read TGTGCCAGCAGTTACGGGGTCTATGGCTACACCTTC.

This clonotype was detected many times. V is TRBV6-1 and J is TRBJ2-7; TRBD1 is a possible D gene (6 bases). The length of the CDR3 is 13 residues. Germline loops: CDR1 MNHNS, CDR2 SASEGT. V shed 5 bases and J shed 4 bases, with 12 bases lying between them. CDR3 nucleotides: TGTGCCAGCAGTCCTATCCAGGGGTACGAGCAGTACTTC. Protein: CASSPIQGYEQYF.

Only a few counts were recorded for this clonotype. This chain connects TRBV20-1 to TRBJ1-2, with a tentative D call TRBD1 (6 bases). Germline CDR1 DFQATT, CDR2 SNEGSKA (reference sequence). The CDR3 length is 14 residues. The V end was cut by 6 bases, the J end by 7 bases, with 21 bases between. CDR3 sequence reads: CSATDRTVWAGYTF. In DNA, the CDR3 is TGCAGTGCAACAGACCGGACAGTCTGGGCTGGCTACACCTTC.

The chain couples TRBV7-3 to TRBJ1-1; TRBD1 is a possible D gene (5 bases). Germline V CDR1 and CDR2: SGHTA, FQGTGA. There are 14 residues in the CDR3. Trimming removed 5 bases from V and 9 bases from J, with 19 bases in between. CDR3 DNA sequence: TGTGCCAGCAGCGAAACCACTGCTGACAGTCAAGCTTTCTTT. Translation: CASSETTADSQAFF. Combining the CDR3 with reference TRBV7-3 and TRBJ1-1 gives the whole variable domain GAGVSQTPSNKVTEKGKYVELRCDPISGHTALYWYRQSLGQGPEFLIYFQGTGAADDSGLPNDRFFAVRPEGSVSTLKIQRTERGDSAVYLCASSETTADSQAFFGQGTRLTVV.

This clonotype has just a few counts. This chain links TRBV28 with TRBJ2-7; 10 nucleotides align to TRBD1. This CDR3 is built from 13 residues. Trimming took 8 bases from V and 5 from J; bases not matched to a gene: 6. From germline, CDR1 is MDHEN and CDR2 SYDVKM. The CDR3 is CASLRQGAHEQYF. DNA of the CDR3: TGTGCCAGCCTTAGACAGGGGGCTCACGAGCAGTACTTC.

This chain connects TRBV11-2 to TRBJ2-3, with a tentative D call TRBD2 (7 bases). The CDR3 contains 15 residues. Trimming shortened V by 7 bases and J by 4 bases, and 18 bases separated the two germline ends. CDR1 and CDR2 (germline): SGHAT, FQNNGV. The CDR3 DNA reads as TGTGCCAGCACCCTCTCCCGGGGGGCCCCAGATACGCAGTATTTT. It translates to CASTLSRGAPDTQYF. Complete variable domain (other parts from reference TRBV11-2 and TRBJ2-3): EAGVAQSPRYKIIEKRQSVAFWCNPISGHATLYWYQQILGQGPKLLIQFQNNGVVDDSQLPKDRFSAERLKGVDSTLKIQPAKLEDSAVYLCASTLSRGAPDTQYFGPGTRLTVL.

The rearrangement uses TRBV2 and TRBJ1-2, with a possible D match to TRBD1 (6 bases). This CDR3 comprises 15 residues. Germline CDR1 and CDR2: SNHLY and FYNNEI. V was trimmed by 3 bases and J by 6 bases, leaving 17 bases between them. In nucleotides, the CDR3 is TGTGCCAGCAGTGACAGGGGAAGCCCTATTGATGGCTACACCTTC. This gives the protein CASSDRGSPIDGYTF.